The T cell receptor (beta chain) under discussion was sequenced for a study of vaccination effects on CD4 cells after COVID-19. Clones were read by immunoSEQ multiplex PCR, and TCRdb kept only the in-frame ones, dropping some. The profile shows 25,000 to 35,000 clones, roughly four fifths of them singletons. Worth noting for this clone: What it recognizes is unknown.

Antigen-specific CD4+ T cells expanded by the ViraFEST assay with viral peptide pools were then sequenced. Cultured cells yielded isolated CD4+ T cells after roughly 11 days. Each participant was given two doses of one vaccine (BNT162b2 or mRNA-1273). People in the vaccine group had not been infected with SARS-CoV-2 before, and their nucleocapsid antibodies were negative. It was with about 10 IU/ml IL-2 and about 10 ug/ml peptides that more than 1.5 million PBMC per well were cultured. CDR1 and CDR2 (germline): SGHDT, YYEEEE. This CDR3 region has 13 residues. Trimming shortened V by 2 bases and J by 10 bases, and 15 bases separated the two germline ends.

This sequence was found in a human donor who received a COVID-19 vaccine. This material consisted of CD4+ T cells from PBMCs cultured with HCoV-229E spike peptides, taken after COVID-19 vaccination. The rearrangement links TRBV5-6 to TRBJ1-1; D may be TRBD1 (6 bases). The CDR3 coding sequence is TGTGCCAGCAGCTTTCCGACAGGACGGGGAGCTTTCTTT. Its protein is CASSFPTGRGAFF.